The 17 T cell receptor beta chains below all came from one sample that was sequenced in a study of blood T cell repertoires in COVID-19. Only in-frame clones appear in the TCRdb table, and some are missing; sequencing was by immunoSEQ multiplex PCR. In the table there are about 280,000 clones, approximately 86% of which are singletons. The source material was peripheral blood. Receptors originate from a woman aged 25 to 45 who had recovered from COVID-19.

The gene calls are TRBV19 and TRBJ2-2; 8 bases fit TRBD1. This CDR3 has 18 amino acids. The V segment lost 4 bases and the J segment 2 bases; nucleotides outside the gene matches: 12. Germline assignment: CDR1 LNHDA and CDR2 SQIVND (reference sequence). The CDR3 is CASSTTTRDRGNTGELFF. CDR3 sequence (DNA): TGTGCCAGTAGTACGACGACTCGTGACAGGGGAAACACCGGGGAGCTGTTTTTT.

V is TRBV9 and J is TRBJ1-1; D is unresolved. The CDR3 spans 13 residues. Germline values: CDR1 SGDLS, CDR2 YYNGEE. The V and J ends lost 0 bases and 5 bases respectively, with 8 bases between them. CDR3 nucleotides: TGTGCCAGCAGCGTAGGAGCCGGGACTGAAGCTTTCTTT. This codes for CASSVGAGTEAFF.

This clone has more than one count but fewer than ten. The chain links TRBV28 to TRBJ1-3, with D uncertain. The length of the CDR3 is 14 residues. Between the trimmed V and J ends, which lost 5 bases and 4 bases, there was a span of 12 bases. CDR1 MDHEN and CDR2 SYDVKM come from the germline V gene. The CDR3 bases are TGTGCCAGCAGTGTTGTGACTTTCGGAAACACCATATATTTT. Its translation is CASSVVTFGNTIYF.

The rearrangement uses TRBV5-1 and TRBJ2-3, with 8 positions matching TRBD2. The length of the CDR3 is 16 residues. The junction had 8 bases not matched to a gene; V was cut back by 4 bases and J by 1 base. Per the germline V gene, CDR1 is SGHRS and CDR2 is YFSETQ. The CDR3 bases are TGCGCCAGCAGCCCAGGACTAGCCATACGCACAGATACGCAGTATTTT. Encoded protein: CASSPGLAIRTDTQYF.

J is TRBJ2-5 and V is TRBV2; 8 bases fit TRBD1. J gave up 4 bases and V 3 bases, and 7 bases lay outside the gene matches. Germline CDR1 is SNHLY and CDR2 is FYNNEI. The CDR3 is 15 residues long. The CDR3 DNA sequence: TGTGCCAGCAGTGACCGGCAGGGGGCTAGAGAGACCCAGTACTTC. Encoded protein: CASSDRQGARETQYF.

The chain combines TRBV13 with TRBJ2-7, with TRBD2 as a possible D gene (7 bases). V was cut by 5 bases and J by 4 bases, with 18 bases left in between. The germline CDR1 and CDR2 sequences are PRHDT and FYEKMQ (reference sequence). There are 15 residues in the CDR3. In DNA form, the CDR3 reads TGTGCCAGCAGCCGACTTGGGGGAGGGGGATACGAGCAGTACTTC. This translates into CASSRLGGGGYEQYF.

J is TRBJ2-7 and V is TRBV2; tentatively, D is TRBD1 (6 bases). The CDR3 consists of 12 residues. Trimming removed 6 bases from V and 4 bases from J, with 10 bases in between. Germline V lookup: CDR1 SNHLY, CDR2 FYNNEI. The CDR3 nucleotides are TGTGCCAGCAGAACGGACAGATACGAGCAGTACTTC. Translation gives CASRTDRYEQYF.

The chain is built from TRBV28 and TRBJ2-5; 9 bases map to TRBD1. Germline V gives CDR1 MDHEN, CDR2 SYDVKM. J lost 4 bases, V lost 2 bases, and 5 bases had no gene match. The CDR3 spans 15 residues. The CDR3 nucleotides are TGTGCCAGCAGTTTAGGACAGGGGAAAGTAGAGACCCAGTACTTC. This sequence encodes CASSLGQGKVETQYF.

In its sample, this clone was seen once. The J gene is TRBJ2-2, the V gene TRBV4-2; D may be TRBD1 (6 bases). Germline lookup yields CDR1 LGHNA and CDR2 YNFKEQ. CDR3 length: 16 residues. V was clipped by 0 bases and J by 4 bases, with 12 bases between them. The CDR3 DNA sequence: TGTGCCAGCAGCCAAGATTCAGGGGAAAGCACCGGGGAGCTGTTTTTT. Translation gives CASSQDSGESTGELFF.

The chain recombines TRBV19 with TRBJ1-5; 8 bases are shared with TRBD1. Trimming took 8 bases from V and 6 from J; bases not matched to a gene: 12. CDR1 is LNHDA, CDR2 SQIVND, per germline (reference sequence). This CDR3 region has 15 residues. CDR3 in DNA: TGTGCCAGTTATGAAACAGGGGGTGATAGTCAGCCCCAGCATTTT. Encoded protein: CASYETGGDSQPQHF.

This clone was counted between two and nine times. The chain has TRBV11-2 and TRBJ2-7; TRBD1 agrees at 8 bases. V dropped 4 bases and J dropped 6; count of bases not matched to a gene: 5. Germline assignment: CDR1 SGHAT and CDR2 FQNNGV. The CDR3 has 13 residues. CDR3 sequence reads: CASSSTGAGEQYF. The CDR3 bases are TGTGCCAGCAGCTCGACAGGGGCTGGCGAGCAGTACTTC.

The J gene is TRBJ2-1, the V gene TRBV19; TRBD2 might be the D (5 bases). Germline CDR1 reads LNHDA; CDR2 reads SQIVND (reference sequence). The CDR3 has 13 amino acids. Trimming took off 3 bases at V and 10 bases at J, with 13 bases between the two ends. The CDR3 loop reads CASSILGADEQFF. The CDR3 coding sequence is TGTGCCAGTAGTATTCTGGGAGCCGACGAGCAGTTCTTC.

The chain is built from TRBV20-1 and TRBJ2-7; 8 bases are a match to TRBD2. CDR1 DFQATT and CDR2 SNEGSKA come from the germline V gene (reference sequence). The junction had 5 bases not matched to a gene; V was cut back by 3 bases and J by 7 bases. The CDR3 contains 12 residues. This CDR3 is CSASTSGREQYF. In DNA, the CDR3 is TGCAGTGCTAGTACTAGCGGCCGGGAGCAGTACTTC.

The sample holds one count of this clone. This chain connects TRBV11-1 to TRBJ2-1; 14 bases map to TRBD2. The V gene's germline CDR1 is SGHAT and CDR2 FQDESV (reference sequence). Trimming took 4 bases from V and 7 from J; bases not matched to a gene: 3. The CDR3 sequence is 15 residues long. The CDR3 region is CASSSGTSGSNEQFF. Here the CDR3 DNA reads TGTGCCAGCAGCTCCGGGACTAGCGGGAGTAATGAGCAGTTCTTC.

The rearrangement links TRBV28 to TRBJ1-1; D remains unclear. Germline assignment: CDR1 MDHEN and CDR2 SYDVKM. CDR3 size: 13 residues. CDR3 in amino acids: CETTSMANTEAFF. The CDR3 DNA is TGTGAAACTACCTCCATGGCTAACACTGAAGCTTTCTTT.

This clone was seen a single time. The V and J genes are TRBV18 and TRBJ1-1; 7 bases line up with TRBD1. The germline V gene encodes CDR1 KGHSH and CDR2 LQKENI. The CDR3 loop spans 14 amino acids. Unmatched junction bases numbered 7, after V lost 3 bases and J lost 6 bases. The CDR3 coding sequence is TGTGCCAGCTCACCCGACAGGGAGGATCCTGAAGCTTTCTTT. This gives the protein CASSPDREDPEAFF.

The CDR3: CASSLQFSEAFF. CDR3 sequence (DNA): TGTGCCAGCAGCTTACAGTTCAGTGAAGCTTTCTTT. This rearrangement joins TRBV11-2 to TRBJ1-1; D unclear. The CDR3 has 12 amino acids. Germline CDR1 is SGHAT and CDR2 is FQNNGV. The V end was cut by 2 bases, the J end by 7 bases, with 8 bases between. The full variable domain, its missing parts supplied by reference TRBV11-2 and TRBJ1-1, is EAGVAQSPRYKIIEKRQSVAFWCNPISGHATLYWYQQILGQGPKLLIQFQNNGVVDDSQLPKDRFSAERLKGVDSTLKIQPAKLEDSAVYLCASSLQFSEAFFGQGTRLTVV.